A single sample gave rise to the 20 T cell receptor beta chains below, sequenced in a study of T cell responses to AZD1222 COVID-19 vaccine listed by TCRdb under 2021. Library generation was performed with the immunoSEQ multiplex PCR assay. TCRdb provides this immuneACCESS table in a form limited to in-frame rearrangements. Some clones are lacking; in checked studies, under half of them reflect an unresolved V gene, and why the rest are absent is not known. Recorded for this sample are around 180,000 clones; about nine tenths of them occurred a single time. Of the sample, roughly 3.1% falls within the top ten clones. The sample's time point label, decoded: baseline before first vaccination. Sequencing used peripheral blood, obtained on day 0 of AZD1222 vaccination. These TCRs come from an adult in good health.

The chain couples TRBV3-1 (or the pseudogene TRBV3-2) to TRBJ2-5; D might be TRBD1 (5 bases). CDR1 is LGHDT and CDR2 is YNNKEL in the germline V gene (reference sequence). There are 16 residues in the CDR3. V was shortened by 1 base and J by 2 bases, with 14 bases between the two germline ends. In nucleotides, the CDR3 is TGTGCCAGCAGCCAAGCGCTCCTTGGGGCACAAGAGACCCAGTACTTC. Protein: CASSQALLGAQETQYF.

The CDR3 loop is CASSQESGSGDTQYF. CDR3 nucleotide sequence: TGCGCCAGCAGCCAAGAGTCAGGGTCCGGAGATACGCAGTATTTT. The chain employs TRBV4-1 and TRBJ2-3; weak D call: TRBD1 (5 bases). The CDR3 sequence is 15 residues long. The V gene's germline CDR1 is MGHRA and CDR2 YSYEKL. Deletions cut 0 bases from V and 5 bases from J, with 12 bases between.

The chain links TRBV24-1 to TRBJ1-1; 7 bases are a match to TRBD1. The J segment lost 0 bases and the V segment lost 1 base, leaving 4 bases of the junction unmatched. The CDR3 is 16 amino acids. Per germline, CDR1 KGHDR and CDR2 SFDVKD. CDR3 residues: CATSDFRQGLNTEAFF. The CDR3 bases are TGTGCCACCAGTGATTTCCGACAGGGTCTGAACACTGAAGCTTTCTTT.

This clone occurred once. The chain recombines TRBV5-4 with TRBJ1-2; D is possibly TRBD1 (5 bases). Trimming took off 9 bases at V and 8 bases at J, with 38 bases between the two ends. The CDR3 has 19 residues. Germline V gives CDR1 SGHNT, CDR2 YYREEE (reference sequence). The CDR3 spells CATNSGGLGPGLLSGGYTF. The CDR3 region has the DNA TGTGCCACCAACTCTGGGGGATTAGGCCCGGGATTACTGAGTGGCGGCTACACCTTC.

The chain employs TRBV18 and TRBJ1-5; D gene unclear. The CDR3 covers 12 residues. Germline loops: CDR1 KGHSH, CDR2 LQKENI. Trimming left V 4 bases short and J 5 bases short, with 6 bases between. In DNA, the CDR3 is TGTGCCAGCTCACGGCCCGATCAGCCCCAGCATTTT. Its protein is CASSRPDQPQHF.

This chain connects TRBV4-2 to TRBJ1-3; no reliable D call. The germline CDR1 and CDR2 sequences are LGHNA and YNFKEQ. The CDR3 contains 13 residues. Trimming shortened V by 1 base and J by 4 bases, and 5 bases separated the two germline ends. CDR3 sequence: CASSQVLGNTIYF. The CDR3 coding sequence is TGTGCCAGCAGCCAAGTCCTAGGAAACACCATATATTTT.

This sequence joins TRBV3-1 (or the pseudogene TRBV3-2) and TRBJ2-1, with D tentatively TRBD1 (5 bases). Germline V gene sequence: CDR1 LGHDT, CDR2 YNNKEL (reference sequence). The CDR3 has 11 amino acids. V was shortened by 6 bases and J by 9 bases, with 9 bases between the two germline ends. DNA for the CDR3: TGTGCCAGCAGTAATAGGGGTGAGCAGTTCTTC. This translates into CASSNRGEQFF.

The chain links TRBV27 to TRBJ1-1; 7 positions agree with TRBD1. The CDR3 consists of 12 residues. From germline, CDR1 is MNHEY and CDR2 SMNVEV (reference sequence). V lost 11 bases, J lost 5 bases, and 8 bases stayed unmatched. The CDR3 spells CAARAGGTEAFF. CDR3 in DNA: TGTGCCGCTAGGGCAGGGGGGACTGAAGCTTTCTTT.

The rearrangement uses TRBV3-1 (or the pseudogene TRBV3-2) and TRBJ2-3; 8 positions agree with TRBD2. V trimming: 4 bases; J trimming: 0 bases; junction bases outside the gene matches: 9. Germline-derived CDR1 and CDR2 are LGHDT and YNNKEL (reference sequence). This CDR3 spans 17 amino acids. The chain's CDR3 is CASSPPRGGISTDTQYF. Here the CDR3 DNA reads TGTGCCAGCAGCCCTCCCCGCGGGGGGATCAGCACAGATACGCAGTATTTT.

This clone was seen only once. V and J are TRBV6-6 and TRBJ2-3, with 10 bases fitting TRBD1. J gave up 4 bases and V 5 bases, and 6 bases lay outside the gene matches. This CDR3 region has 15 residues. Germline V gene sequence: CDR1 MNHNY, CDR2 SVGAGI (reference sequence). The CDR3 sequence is CASSRGQGIPDTQYF. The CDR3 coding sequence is TGTGCCAGCAGTAGGGGACAGGGGATCCCAGATACGCAGTATTTT.

The CDR3 reads CASSEMDRGGNTIYF. The CDR3 DNA is TGTGCCAGCAGTGAAATGGACAGGGGTGGAAACACCATATATTTT. The chain has TRBV6-1 and TRBJ1-3, with 9 bases lining up with TRBD1. This CDR3 has 15 amino acids. V dropped 2 bases and J dropped 3; count of bases not matched to a gene: 2. Germline V gene sequence: CDR1 MNHNS, CDR2 SASEGT.

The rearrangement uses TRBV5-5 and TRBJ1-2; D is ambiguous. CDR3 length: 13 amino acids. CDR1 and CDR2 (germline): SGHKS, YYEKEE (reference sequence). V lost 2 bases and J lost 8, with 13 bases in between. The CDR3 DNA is TGTGCCAGCAGCTTTTCTTTGGTAGGGGGCTACACCTTC. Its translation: CASSFSLVGGYTF.

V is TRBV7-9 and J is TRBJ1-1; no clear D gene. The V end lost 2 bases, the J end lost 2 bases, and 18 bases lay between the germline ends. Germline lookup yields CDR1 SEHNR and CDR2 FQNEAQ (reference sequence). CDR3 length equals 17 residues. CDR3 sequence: CASSLRGSAFSNTEAFF. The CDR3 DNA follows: TGTGCCAGCAGCTTACGGGGTAGCGCATTCTCAAACACTGAAGCTTTCTTT.

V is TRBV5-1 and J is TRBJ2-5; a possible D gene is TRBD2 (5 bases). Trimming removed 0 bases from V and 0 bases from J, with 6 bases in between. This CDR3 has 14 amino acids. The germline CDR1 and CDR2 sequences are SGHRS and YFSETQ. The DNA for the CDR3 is TGCGCCAGCAGCTTGGCGGGGAACCAAGAGACCCAGTACTTC. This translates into CASSLAGNQETQYF.

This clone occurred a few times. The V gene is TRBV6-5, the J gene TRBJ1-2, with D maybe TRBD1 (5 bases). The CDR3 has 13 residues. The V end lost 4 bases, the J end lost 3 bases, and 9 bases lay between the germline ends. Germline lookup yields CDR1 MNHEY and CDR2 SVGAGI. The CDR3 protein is CASSFRAHYGYTF. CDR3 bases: TGTGCCAGCAGTTTCAGGGCCCACTATGGCTACACCTTC.

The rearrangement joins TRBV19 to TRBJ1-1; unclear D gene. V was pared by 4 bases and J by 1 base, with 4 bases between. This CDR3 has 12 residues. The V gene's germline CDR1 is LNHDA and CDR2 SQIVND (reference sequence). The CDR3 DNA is TGTGCCAGTAGTAATGGGAACACTGAAGCTTTCTTT. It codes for CASSNGNTEAFF.

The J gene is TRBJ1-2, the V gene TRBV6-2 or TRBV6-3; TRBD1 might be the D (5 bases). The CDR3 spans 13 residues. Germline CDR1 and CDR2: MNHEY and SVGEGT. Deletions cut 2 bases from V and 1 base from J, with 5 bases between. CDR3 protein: CASSYQGNYGYTF. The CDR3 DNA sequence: TGTGCCAGCAGTTACCAGGGTAACTATGGCTACACCTTC.

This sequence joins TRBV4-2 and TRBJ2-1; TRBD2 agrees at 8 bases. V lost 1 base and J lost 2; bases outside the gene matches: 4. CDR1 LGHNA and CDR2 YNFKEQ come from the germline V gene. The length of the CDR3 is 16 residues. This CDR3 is CASSQGAGGAYNEQFF. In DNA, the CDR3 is TGTGCCAGCAGCCAAGGGGCGGGGGGCGCCTACAATGAGCAGTTCTTC.

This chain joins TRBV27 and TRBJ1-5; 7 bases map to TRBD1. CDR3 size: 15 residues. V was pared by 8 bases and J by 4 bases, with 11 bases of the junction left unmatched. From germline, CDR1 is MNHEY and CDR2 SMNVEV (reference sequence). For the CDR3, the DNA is TGTGCCAGCGGACTGACAGGGTCAAGGAATCAGCCCCAGCATTTT. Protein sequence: CASGLTGSRNQPQHF.

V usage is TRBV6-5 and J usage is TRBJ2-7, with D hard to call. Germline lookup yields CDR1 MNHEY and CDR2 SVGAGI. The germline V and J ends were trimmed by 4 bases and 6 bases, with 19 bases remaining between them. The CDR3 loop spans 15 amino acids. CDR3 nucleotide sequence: TGTGCCAGCAGTTCGCGAACAACAACCTTGTTCGAGCAGTACTTC. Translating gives CASSSRTTTLFEQYF.